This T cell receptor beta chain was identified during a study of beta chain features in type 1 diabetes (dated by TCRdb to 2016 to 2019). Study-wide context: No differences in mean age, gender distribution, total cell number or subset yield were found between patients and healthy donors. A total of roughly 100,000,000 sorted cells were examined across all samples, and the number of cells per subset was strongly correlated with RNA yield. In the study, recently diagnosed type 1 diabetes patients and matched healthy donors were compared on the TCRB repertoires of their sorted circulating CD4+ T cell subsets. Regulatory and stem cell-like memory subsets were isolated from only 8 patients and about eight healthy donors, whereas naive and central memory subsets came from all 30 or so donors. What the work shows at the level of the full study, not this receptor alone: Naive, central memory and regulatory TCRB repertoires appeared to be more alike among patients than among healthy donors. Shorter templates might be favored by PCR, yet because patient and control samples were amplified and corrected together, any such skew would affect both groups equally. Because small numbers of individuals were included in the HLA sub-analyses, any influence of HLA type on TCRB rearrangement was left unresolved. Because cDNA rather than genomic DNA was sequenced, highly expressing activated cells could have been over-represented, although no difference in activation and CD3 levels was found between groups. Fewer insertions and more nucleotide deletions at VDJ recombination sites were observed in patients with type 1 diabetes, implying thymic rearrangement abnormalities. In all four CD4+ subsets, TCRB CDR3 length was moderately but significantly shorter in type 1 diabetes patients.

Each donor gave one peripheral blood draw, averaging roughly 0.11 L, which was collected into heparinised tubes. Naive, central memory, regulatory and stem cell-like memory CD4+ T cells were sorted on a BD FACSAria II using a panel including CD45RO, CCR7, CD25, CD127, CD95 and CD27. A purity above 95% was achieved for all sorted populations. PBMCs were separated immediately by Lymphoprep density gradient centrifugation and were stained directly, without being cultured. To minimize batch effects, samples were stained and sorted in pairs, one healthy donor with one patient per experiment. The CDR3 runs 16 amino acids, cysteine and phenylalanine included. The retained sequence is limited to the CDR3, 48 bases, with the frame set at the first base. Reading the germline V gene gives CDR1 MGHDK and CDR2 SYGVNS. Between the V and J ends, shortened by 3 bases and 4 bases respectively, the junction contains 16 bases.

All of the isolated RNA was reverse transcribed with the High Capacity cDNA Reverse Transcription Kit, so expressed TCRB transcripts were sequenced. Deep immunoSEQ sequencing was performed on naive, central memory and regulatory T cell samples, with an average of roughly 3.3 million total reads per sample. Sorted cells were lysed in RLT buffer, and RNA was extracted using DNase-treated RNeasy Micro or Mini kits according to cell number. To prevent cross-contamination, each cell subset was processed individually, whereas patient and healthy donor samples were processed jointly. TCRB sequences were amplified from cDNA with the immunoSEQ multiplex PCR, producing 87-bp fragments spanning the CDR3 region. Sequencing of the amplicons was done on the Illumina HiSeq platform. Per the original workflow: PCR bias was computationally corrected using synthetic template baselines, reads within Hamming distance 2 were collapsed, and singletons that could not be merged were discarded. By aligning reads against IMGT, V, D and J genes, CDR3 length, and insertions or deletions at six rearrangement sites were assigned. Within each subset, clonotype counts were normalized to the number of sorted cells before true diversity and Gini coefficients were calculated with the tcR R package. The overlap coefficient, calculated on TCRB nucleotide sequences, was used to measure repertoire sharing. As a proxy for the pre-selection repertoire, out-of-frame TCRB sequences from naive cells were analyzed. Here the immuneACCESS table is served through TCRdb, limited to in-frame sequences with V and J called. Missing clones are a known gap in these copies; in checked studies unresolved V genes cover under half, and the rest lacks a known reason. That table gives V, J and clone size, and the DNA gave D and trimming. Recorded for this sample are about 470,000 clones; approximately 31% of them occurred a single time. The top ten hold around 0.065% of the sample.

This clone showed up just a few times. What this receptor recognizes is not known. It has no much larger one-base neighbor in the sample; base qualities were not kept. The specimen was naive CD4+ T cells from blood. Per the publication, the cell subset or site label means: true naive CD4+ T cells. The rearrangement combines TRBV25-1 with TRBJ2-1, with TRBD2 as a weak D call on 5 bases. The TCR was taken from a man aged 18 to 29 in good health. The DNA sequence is TGTGCCAGCAGTGAGCGAGGGAGCGAACCATACAATGAGCAGTTCTTC. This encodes CASSERGSEPYNEQFF.